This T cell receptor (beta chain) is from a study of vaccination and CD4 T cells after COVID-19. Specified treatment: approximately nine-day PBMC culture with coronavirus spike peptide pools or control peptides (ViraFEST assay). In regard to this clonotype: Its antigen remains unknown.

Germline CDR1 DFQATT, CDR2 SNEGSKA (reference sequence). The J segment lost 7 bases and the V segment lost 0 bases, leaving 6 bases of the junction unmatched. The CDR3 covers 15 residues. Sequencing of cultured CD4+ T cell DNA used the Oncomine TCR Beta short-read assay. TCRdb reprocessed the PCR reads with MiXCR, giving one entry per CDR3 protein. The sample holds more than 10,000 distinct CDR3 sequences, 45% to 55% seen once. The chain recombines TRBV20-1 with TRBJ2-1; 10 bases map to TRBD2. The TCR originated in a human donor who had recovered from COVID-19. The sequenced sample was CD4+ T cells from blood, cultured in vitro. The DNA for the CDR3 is TGCAGTGCTAGAGATCCTAGCGGGAGAGGAAATGAGCAGTTCTTC. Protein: CSARDPSGRGNEQFF.